This TCR beta chain was observed in a study of T cells in localized non-small cell lung cancer (dated by TCRdb to between 2020 and 2021). For the wider study: Comparing tumors with uninvolved tumor-adjacent lungs, the study looked at the T cell repertoires of 236 patients with early-stage NSCLC. The cohort consisted of approximately 240 treatment-naive NSCLC patients whose localized lung tumors had been resected. A mean age of approximately 70 years was recorded for the NSCLC patients, of whom 129 were male and about 100 were female. General study outcomes and caveats: Higher T cell density in blood was associated with longer overall survival, whereas higher clonality in adjacent lung was associated with shorter survival. The highest T cell clonality was observed in uninvolved tumor-adjacent lung, where clonality exceeded that of tumor, suggesting that antigenic responses were more focused in uninvolved tumor-adjacent lung. A median of roughly 58 of the top 100 tumor clones were detected in paired uninvolved adjacent lung, and some 30 of these tumor clones were also found among the top 100 clones of the paired uninvolved adjacent lung. Since the design was exploratory, TCR variables were selected using unadjusted p-values with no false-discovery rate correction. Because multi-region sequencing of the tumors was not done, intratumor heterogeneity could not be ruled out.

The immunoSEQ Assay was used to sequence TCR beta CDR3 regions from DNA. Per the original workflow: T cell density was computed as TCR beta template counts normalized to usable DNA estimated by amplifying housekeeping genes. Richness was estimated using the preseqR package, with extrapolation to 400,000 templates for PBMC samples and to 120,000 templates for tissue samples. Clonality was calculated as one minus Pielou's evenness. Tissue-enriched TCRs were identified through differential abundance testing performed on productive amino-acid clonotypes, with a minimum total count of 5 and an alpha of 0.1. The Jaccard Index and the Morisita Overlap Index were used to quantify repertoire overlap between compartments. GLIPH grouped TCR beta CDR3s together with public tetramer-defined viral CDR3s, and a viral motif had to include at least three viral sequences and also show V-gene enrichment. TCRdb stores this immuneACCESS table with in-frame sequences only. Part of the clones is absent; in the studies checked, under half of the shortfall reflects unresolved V genes, and no reason is known for the rest. V, J and clone size reflect that table, while D and trimming were determined from the DNA. The sample table holds 4,000 or so clones, of which about 28% were seen once. Around 10% of the sample goes to the ten largest clones.

Uninvolved adjacent lung was taken at least 2 cm from the tumor margin and confirmed free of atypia by two independent pathologists. At diagnosis, peripheral blood, uninvolved tumor-adjacent lung and tumor were collected and stored as a combination of fresh-frozen and FFPE material. This clone is assessed as medium-sized (0.01 to 0.1%). What this receptor recognizes is not known. Per-base qualities were not stored, and no clone one base away is much larger. This specimen consisted of normal lung tissue next to the tumor, obtained before any cancer treatment. The TCR was taken from a male donor older than 55 with stage III lung adenocarcinoma.

CDR3 loop: CASSSRDRVTQYF. DNA sequence: TGTGCCAGCAGCTCCCGGGACAGGGTTACGCAGTATTTT. The chain is assembled from TRBV9 and TRBJ2-3; 9 central bases correspond to TRBD1. According to the germline V gene, CDR1 reads SGDLS and CDR2 reads YYNGEE. The CDR3 holds 13 amino acids from the cysteine to the phenylalanine. Of the read, only the CDR3 DNA is kept; its 39 bases are in frame from base 1. Trimming removed 4 bases from V and 8 bases from J; the gene matches leave 5 bases unexplained.